Shown below are 18 T cell receptor beta chains from a single sample sequenced in a study of blood T cell repertoires in COVID-19. Assay used: immunoSEQ multiplex PCR; TCRdb lists only in-frame clones, some missing. Among approximately 94,000 clones listed, more than 70% were seen once. The sequencing input was peripheral blood. All receptors come from a human donor in a cohort sampled during active COVID-19.

A single count supports this clone. The chain recombines TRBV18 with TRBJ1-3; a weak D match, TRBD1 (6 bases). The CDR3 sequence is 15 residues long. Trimming pared 2 bases from V and 0 bases from J, leaving 8 bases between. The V gene's germline CDR1 is KGHSH and CDR2 LQKENI. In DNA, the CDR3 is TGTGCCAGCTCACCAACAGGGTCCTCTGGAAACACCATATATTTT. Translation: CASSPTGSSGNTIYF.

The chain carries TRBV7-9 and TRBJ2-1, with 10 bases aligning to TRBD2. Per germline, CDR1 SEHNR and CDR2 FQNEAQ (reference sequence). V was clipped by 1 base and J by 5 bases; unmatched bases: 2. CDR3 length: 15 amino acids. The CDR3 region has the DNA TGTGCCAGCAGCTTAGTAGCGGGGGGCCACAATGAGCAGTTCTTC. Protein: CASSLVAGGHNEQFF. The full variable domain, in which reference TRBV7-9 and TRBJ2-1 provide the parts outside the CDR3, is DTGVSQNPRHKITKRGQNVTFRCDPISEHNRLYWYRQTLGQGPEFLTYFQNEAQLEKSRLLSDRFSAERPKGSFSTLEIQRTEQGDSAMYLCASSLVAGGHNEQFFGPGTRLTVL.

This sequence joins TRBV3-1 (or the pseudogene TRBV3-2) and TRBJ2-7; TRBD1 matches 9 bases. V dropped 6 bases and J dropped 5; count of bases not matched to a gene: 8. Germline CDR1 LGHDT, CDR2 YNNKEL (reference sequence). The CDR3 consists of 14 residues. The chain's CDR3 is CASSLGQGWDEQYF. Written as DNA, the CDR3 is TGTGCCAGCAGTTTGGGACAGGGTTGGGACGAGCAGTACTTC.

This chain connects TRBV7-8 to TRBJ2-1; D might be TRBD2 (6 bases). Germline V gene sequence: CDR1 SGHVS, CDR2 FQNEAQ. V dropped 2 bases and J dropped 9 bases, with 17 bases sitting between them. The CDR3 extends over 15 amino acids. CDR3 bases: TGTGCCAGCAGCTTACGAGAGACTAGTCATTTTGAGCAGTTCTTC. It translates to CASSLRETSHFEQFF.

The V and J genes are TRBV5-4 and TRBJ2-5; D remains unclear. The CDR3 totals 13 residues. V was pared by 2 bases and J by 5 bases, with 10 bases between. Per the germline V gene, CDR1 is SGHNT and CDR2 is YYREEE (reference sequence). The CDR3 sequence is CASSLGARETQYF. As DNA, the CDR3 is TGTGCCAGCAGCTTAGGTGCTAGGGAGACCCAGTACTTC.

The chain uses TRBV7-6 and TRBJ2-3, with 7 bases aligning to TRBD2. V lost 5 bases and J lost 3; bases outside the gene matches: 11. In germline, CDR1 is SGHVS, CDR2 FNYEAQ. This CDR3 spans 16 amino acids. CDR3 DNA: TGTGCCAGCAGCCCTTCCCCGCGGGAGTCAACAGATACGCAGTATTTT. This gives the protein CASSPSPRESTDTQYF.

Remarks on this clone: Other DNA sequences in this sample translate to the same CDR3. The chain recombines TRBV18 with TRBJ2-3, with D perhaps matching TRBD1 (6 bases). The CDR3 is made up of 14 amino acids. V was shortened by 1 base and J by 3 bases, with 8 bases between the two germline ends. Germline V gives CDR1 KGHSH, CDR2 LQKENI. The CDR3 sequence: CASSPLQGTDTQYF. The CDR3 DNA follows: TGTGCCAGCTCACCACTGCAGGGGACAGATACGCAGTATTTT.

This clone was recorded only once. The V call is TRBV7-6, the J call TRBJ2-1; TRBD1 matches 8 bases. CDR1 is SGHVS and CDR2 is FNYEAQ in the germline V gene. CDR3 size: 16 residues. The trim removed 1 base at V and 5 bases at J, leaving 7 bases unmatched. This CDR3 is CASSLVLWTGHNEQFF. CDR3 in DNA: TGTGCCAGCAGCTTAGTTTTATGGACAGGGCACAATGAGCAGTTCTTC.

The rearrangement joins TRBV5-1 to TRBJ2-6; the D is unclear. CDR3 size: 15 residues. Between the trimmed V and J ends, which lost 7 bases and 0 bases, there was a span of 11 bases. The germline V gene has CDR1 SGHRS and CDR2 YFSETQ. The CDR3 DNA is TGCGCCAGCTCCGCGGCCTACTCTGGGGCCAACGTCCTGACTTTC. Encoded protein: CASSAAYSGANVLTF. Full variable domain (remainder filled in from reference TRBV5-1 and TRBJ2-6): KAGVTQTPRYLIKTRGQQVTLSCSPISGHRSVSWYQQTPGQGLQFLFEYFSETQRNKGNFPGRFSGRQFSNSRSEMNVSTLELGDSALYLCASSAAYSGANVLTFGAGSRLTVL.

The V and J genes are TRBV10-3 and TRBJ2-7; TRBD1 agrees at 7 bases. The V segment lost 0 bases and the J segment 4 bases; nucleotides outside the gene matches: 3. Germline values: CDR1 ENHRY, CDR2 SYGVKD. The CDR3 consists of 14 residues. The CDR3 sequence: CAISESRGLYEQYF. DNA for the CDR3: TGTGCCATCAGTGAGTCCAGGGGGTTGTACGAGCAGTACTTC.

V usage is TRBV7-2 and J usage is TRBJ2-7; 7 nucleotides align to TRBD1. Germline-derived CDR1 and CDR2 are SGHTA and FQGNSA. This CDR3 has 15 amino acids. Unmatched junction bases numbered 8, after V lost 2 bases and J lost 4 bases. The CDR3 spells CASSLHGTATYEQYF. In DNA, the CDR3 is TGTGCCAGCAGCTTACATGGGACAGCGACATACGAGCAGTACTTC.

The V call is TRBV10-3, the J call TRBJ2-7; TRBD2 aligns across 11 bases. Germline CDR1 is ENHRY and CDR2 is SYGVKD. Trimming cost V 10 bases and J 3 bases; bases outside gene matches: 2. The CDR3 is 12 amino acids. This CDR3 reads CATGTSGYEQYF. The CDR3 bases are TGTGCCACGGGGACTAGCGGCTACGAGCAGTACTTC.

The chain links TRBV30 to TRBJ1-1; 9 bases map to TRBD1. J gave up 5 bases and V 1 base, and 8 bases lay outside the gene matches. This CDR3 is built from 15 residues. CDR1 is GTSNPN, CDR2 SVGIG, per germline (reference sequence). CDR3 loop: CAWSGGTGPGTEAFF. CDR3 sequence (DNA): TGTGCCTGGAGTGGGGGGACAGGGCCGGGGACTGAAGCTTTCTTT.

This chain connects TRBV5-6 to TRBJ2-1; a weak D match, TRBD1 (5 bases). The V end was cut by 4 bases, the J end by 7 bases, with 9 bases between. Germline-derived CDR1 and CDR2 are SGHDT and YYEEEE. This CDR3 has 12 residues. The CDR3 sequence: CASSRGLNEQFF. The CDR3 DNA is TGTGCCAGCAGCAGGGGCCTTAATGAGCAGTTCTTC.

The chain uses TRBV7-2 and TRBJ2-2; no firm D call. The V and J ends lost 5 bases and 6 bases respectively, with 7 bases between them. CDR1 and CDR2 (germline): SGHTA, FQGNSA. This CDR3 spans 12 amino acids. CDR3 sequence: CASSPEAGELFF. The CDR3 DNA follows: TGTGCCAGCAGCCCCGAGGCCGGGGAGCTGTTTTTT.

The chain uses TRBV5-1 and TRBJ2-7; tentative D call: TRBD2 (6 bases). This CDR3 is built from 15 residues. Per the germline V gene, CDR1 is SGHRS and CDR2 is YFSETQ. V lost 4 bases and J lost 3, with 17 bases in between. CDR3 protein: CASSIATGGSYEQYF. CDR3 in DNA: TGCGCCAGCAGCATCGCAACCGGGGGAAGCTACGAGCAGTACTTC.

The rearrangement joins TRBV4-3 to TRBJ1-2; 7 bases fit TRBD1. The CDR3 has 15 residues. V shed 0 bases, J shed 4 bases, and the junction held 5 bases outside the gene matches. Germline V gene lookup returns CDR1 LGHNA and CDR2 YSLEER. The CDR3: CASSQDVTGLYGYTF. CDR3 DNA sequence: TGCGCCAGCAGCCAAGATGTGACAGGGCTCTATGGCTACACCTTC.

The rearrangement uses TRBV5-1 and TRBJ2-2, with TRBD2 identical over 12 bases. The ends lost 4 bases at V and 3 bases at J; junction bases unmatched: 7. Germline loops: CDR1 SGHRS, CDR2 YFSETQ. The length of the CDR3 is 17 residues. In nucleotides, the CDR3 is TGCGCCAGCAGCCTCGTACTAGCGGGGGGTGACACCGGGGAGCTGTTTTTT. Encoded protein: CASSLVLAGGDTGELFF.